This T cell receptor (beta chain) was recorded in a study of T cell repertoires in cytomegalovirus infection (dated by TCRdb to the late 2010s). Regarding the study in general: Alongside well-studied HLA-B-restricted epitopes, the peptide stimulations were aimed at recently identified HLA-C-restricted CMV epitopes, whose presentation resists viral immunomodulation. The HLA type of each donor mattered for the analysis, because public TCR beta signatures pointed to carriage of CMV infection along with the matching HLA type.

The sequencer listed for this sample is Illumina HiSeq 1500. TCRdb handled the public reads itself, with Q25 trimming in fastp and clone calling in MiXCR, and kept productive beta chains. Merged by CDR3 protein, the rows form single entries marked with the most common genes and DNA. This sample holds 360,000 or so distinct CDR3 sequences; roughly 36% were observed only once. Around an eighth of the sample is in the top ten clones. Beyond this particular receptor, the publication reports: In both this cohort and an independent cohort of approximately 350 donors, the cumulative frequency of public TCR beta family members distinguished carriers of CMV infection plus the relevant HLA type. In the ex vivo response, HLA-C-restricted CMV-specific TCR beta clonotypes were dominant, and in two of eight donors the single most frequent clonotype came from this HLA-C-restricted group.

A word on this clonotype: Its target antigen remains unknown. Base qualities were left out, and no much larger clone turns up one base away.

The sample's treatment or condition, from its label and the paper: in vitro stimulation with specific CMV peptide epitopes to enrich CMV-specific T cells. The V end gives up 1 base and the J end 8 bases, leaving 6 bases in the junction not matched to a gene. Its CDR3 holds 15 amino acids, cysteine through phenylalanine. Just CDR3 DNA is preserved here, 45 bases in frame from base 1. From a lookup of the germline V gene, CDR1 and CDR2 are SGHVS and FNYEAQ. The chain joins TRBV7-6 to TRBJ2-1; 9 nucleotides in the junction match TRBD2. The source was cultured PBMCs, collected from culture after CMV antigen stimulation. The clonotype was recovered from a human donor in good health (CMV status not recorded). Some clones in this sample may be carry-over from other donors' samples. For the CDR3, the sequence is CASSLGTSVGDEQFF. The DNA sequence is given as TGTGCCAGCAGCTTAGGGACTAGCGTGGGCGATGAGCAGTTCTTC.